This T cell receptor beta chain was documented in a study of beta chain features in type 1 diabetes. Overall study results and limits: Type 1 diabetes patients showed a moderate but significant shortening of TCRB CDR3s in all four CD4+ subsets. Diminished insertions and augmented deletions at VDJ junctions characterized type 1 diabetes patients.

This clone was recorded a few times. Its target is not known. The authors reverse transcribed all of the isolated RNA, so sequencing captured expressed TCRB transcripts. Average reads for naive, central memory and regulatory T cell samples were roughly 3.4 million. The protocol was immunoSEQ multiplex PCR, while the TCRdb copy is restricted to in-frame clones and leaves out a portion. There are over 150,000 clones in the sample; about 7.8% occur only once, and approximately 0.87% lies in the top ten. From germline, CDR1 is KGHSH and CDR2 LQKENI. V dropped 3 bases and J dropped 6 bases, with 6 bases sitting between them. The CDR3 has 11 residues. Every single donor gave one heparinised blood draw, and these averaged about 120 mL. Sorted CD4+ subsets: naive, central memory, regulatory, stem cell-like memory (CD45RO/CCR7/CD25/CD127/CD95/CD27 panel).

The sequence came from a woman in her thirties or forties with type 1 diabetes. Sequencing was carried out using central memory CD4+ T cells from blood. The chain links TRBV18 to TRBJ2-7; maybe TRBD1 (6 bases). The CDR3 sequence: CASSPDSEQYF. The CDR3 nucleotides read TGTGCCAGCTCACCGGACAGCGAGCAGTACTTC.